This T cell receptor beta chain originates from a study of vaccination and CD4 T cells after COVID-19. Germline assignment: CDR1 SGHTA and CDR2 FQGTGA. After removal of 2 bases from V and 5 bases from J, the junction contained 3 bases not matched to a gene. This CDR3 spans 14 amino acids. With the Oncomine TCR Beta short-read assay, DNA from cultured CD4+ T cells was sequenced. Each CDR3 protein gets one entry after TCRdb re-called the PCR reads with MiXCR. The sample lists 11,000 or so distinct CDR3 sequences; roughly 55% were seen once. The treatment was: approximately nine-day PBMC culture with coronavirus spike peptide pools or control peptides (ViraFEST assay). As concerns this clonotype: Its antigen is currently unknown.

The TCR sequence derives from a human donor who had recovered from COVID-19. Material for sequencing was CD4+ T cells from blood, cultured in vitro. The chain employs TRBV7-3 and TRBJ2-3, with 8 bases that match TRBD2. Here the CDR3 reads CASSLSREGDTQYF. In DNA, the CDR3 is TGTGCCAGCAGCTTATCACGGGAGGGAGATACGCAGTATTTT.